The 7 T cell receptor beta chains presented below share a single source sample, sequenced in a study of T cells after yellow fever vaccination. TCRdb re-derived calls from the 5' RACE reads in MiXCR, one entry per CDR3 protein. The table shows about 63,000 distinct CDR3 sequences, with 6% to 7.5% occurring only once. The input for sequencing was CD8+ T cells sorted from PBMCs, taken 15 days after the yellow fever booster vaccination. The receptors originated from a man aged 25-45 years who received the YFV17D yellow fever vaccine.

The count of this clonotype is one. This chain joins TRBV28 and TRBJ2-5; the D gene is possibly TRBD1 (6 bases). Germline CDR1 and CDR2: MDHEN and SYDVKM. CDR3 size: 19 residues. Trimming left V 5 bases short and J 1 base short, with 26 bases between. CDR3 coding DNA: TGTGCCAGCAGTCTAGGGGTTGGGACACCAGTACTTTCCCAAGAGACCCAGTACTTC. This encodes CASSLGVGTPVLSQETQYF.

This clonotype was seen many times. J is TRBJ2-5 and V is TRBV21-1. TRBV21-1 is tagged as a pseudogene. CDR3 size: 11 residues. In DNA, the CDR3 is TGTGCCAGCCGGAGACAAGAGACCCAGTACTTC. The encoded protein is CASRRQETQYF.

This clonotype was detected ten times or more. This chain connects TRBV5-8 to TRBJ2-7, with D perhaps assigned TRBD1 or TRBD2 (6 bases each). The V gene's germline CDR1 is SGHTS and CDR2 YDEGEE. V was clipped by 6 bases and J by 6 bases, with 16 bases between them. This CDR3 has 13 amino acids. In nucleotides, the CDR3 is TGTGCCAGCACTCTGGAGGGGGGAACCGAGCAGTACTTC. Encoded protein: CASTLEGGTEQYF.

In this sample, this clonotype turned up once. A much larger clone sits a single nucleotide away, making a read error possible. The CDR3 does not close with the conserved phenylalanine or tryptophan, likely indicating a read error. The chain is built from TRBV10-3 and TRBJ1-1; D is unresolved. The V and J ends lost 8 bases and 1 base respectively, with 8 bases between them. The V gene's germline CDR1 is ENHRY and CDR2 SYGVKD. This CDR3 region has 12 residues. The CDR3 DNA follows: TGTGCCATCGGTGGGCAGAACACTGAAGCTTTCCTT. Encoded protein: CAIGGQNTEAFL.

This clonotype has ten or more counts. This chain connects TRBV7-6 to TRBJ2-1; no clear D gene. CDR1 is SGHVS and CDR2 is FNYEAQ in the germline V gene. With 0 bases removed from V and 4 bases from J, the gap between germline ends came to 7 bases. The CDR3 has 14 residues. The CDR3 bases are TGTGCCAGCAGCTTAGCTCCAGCTTACAATGAGCAGTTCTTC. It specifies CASSLAPAYNEQFF.

Details on this clonotype: A much larger clone differs by one base, so this may be a read error. The V and J genes are TRBV5-1 and TRBJ2-1; TRBD1 matches 9 bases. The CDR3 is 13 residues long. The V gene end was trimmed by 4 bases and the J gene end by 8 bases; junction bases not matched to a gene: 4. Per the germline V gene, CDR1 is SGHRS and CDR2 is YFSETQ. The CDR3 reads CASSTGTGYEQFF. In nucleotides, the CDR3 is TGCGCCAGCAGCACAGGGACAGGGTATGAGCAGTTCTTC.

This clonotype was observed many times. The CDR3: CASSQGSGSEAFF. Here the CDR3 DNA reads TGCGCCAGCAGCCAAGGGTCAGGGAGCGAAGCTTTCTTT. The rearrangement joins TRBV4-3 to TRBJ1-1, with D maybe TRBD1 (5 bases). The germline V gene encodes CDR1 LGHNA and CDR2 YSLEER. V was clipped by 1 base and J by 8 bases, with 11 bases between them. CDR3 length: 13 residues.